The sequence of this T cell receptor beta chain was determined in a study of blood T cells in healthy people across ages. Study overall: In model experiments, template switching was able to capture about one barcoded beta molecule for every two T cells that were present.

A sample-barcoded 5' primer and a J-beta primer mix were used in a second PCR of about 7 to 12 cycles. One entry per CDR3 protein results from TCRdb running MiXCR on the 5' RACE reads. Of around 1,700,000 distinct CDR3 sequences in the sample, approximately 28% are singletons; the top ten hold about 7.7%. CDR3 length equals 15 residues. V shed 6 bases and J shed 0 bases, with 12 bases lying between them. Material for sequencing was blood. V gene TRBV12-3 or TRBV12-4 combines with J gene TRBJ2-1, with no clear D. This sequence originates from a woman in her twenties or thirties in good health. For the CDR3, the DNA is TGTGCCAGCAGCTCACAGAGACTCTCCTACAATGAGCAGTTCTTC. Translated, it gives CASSSQRLSYNEQFF.